This T cell receptor (beta chain) comes out of a study of blood T cell repertoires in COVID-19. In the study overall: COVID-19 samples from acute and convalescent phases originated in the United States, Italy and Spain.

The authors' processing: Counts of nucleated cells, estimated from reference gene primer amplification, were obtained. Clones were sequenced by immunoSEQ multiplex PCR, and TCRdb holds only the in-frame ones, with some missing. V and J calls plus clone size are reproduced from that table; the DNA served to infer D and trimming. The data contain more than 250,000 clones, 88% of them singletons. V lost 1 base to trimming and J lost 5 bases, with 13 bases between them. The CDR3 has 14 amino acids. Germline-derived CDR1 and CDR2 are SGDLS and YYNGEE. The chain uses TRBV9 and TRBJ2-7; D may be TRBD1 (6 bases). The sample was peripheral blood. The clonotype was recovered from a human donor in a cohort sampled during active COVID-19. The CDR3 DNA follows: TGTGCCAGCAGCGTATTACAGGGTTTCGACGAGCAGTACTTC. Its translation is CASSVLQGFDEQYF. Combining the CDR3 with reference TRBV9 and TRBJ2-7 gives the whole variable domain DSGVTQTPKHLITATGQRVTLRCSPRSGDLSVYWYQQSLDQGLQFLIQYYNGEERAKGNILERFSAQQFPDLHSELNLSSLELGDSALYFCASSVLQGFDEQYFGPGTRLTVT.